Sequencing of this T cell receptor beta chain was carried out in a study of cytotoxic CD8 clonotypes in ibrutinib-treated CLL. Study-wide context: Among the samples, the mean was approximately 260,000 productive templates and some 94,000 productive rearrangements.

Findings and limits, study-wide: In sustained-remission versus progressing patients, sampling times differed.

Target depth was 1 in 200,000 to 1 in 1 million T cells, about 10x per clonotype. The data were produced by immunoSEQ multiplex PCR, yet TCRdb's version contains in-frame clones alone and is incomplete. The repertoire includes around 140,000 clones, roughly 77% of them detected once, and 25% to 30% sits in the top ten. Note on this clone: Antigen unknown.

Investigators sourced 1.5 to 2.5 micrograms of genomic DNA from cryopreserved PBMCs for TCR beta libraries. The TCR originated in a human donor with chronic lymphocytic leukemia. Material: PBMCs, obtained after 12 months of ibrutinib treatment.

The CDR3 is CASRIRAQYF. CDR3 nucleotide sequence: TGTGCCAGCAGGATCCGCGCGCAGTACTTC. This sequence joins TRBV5-8 and TRBJ2-7; D gene ambiguous. V gave up 5 bases and J gave up 9 bases, with 9 bases separating them. The CDR3 consists of 10 residues. Germline-derived CDR1 and CDR2 are SGHTS and YDEGEE.